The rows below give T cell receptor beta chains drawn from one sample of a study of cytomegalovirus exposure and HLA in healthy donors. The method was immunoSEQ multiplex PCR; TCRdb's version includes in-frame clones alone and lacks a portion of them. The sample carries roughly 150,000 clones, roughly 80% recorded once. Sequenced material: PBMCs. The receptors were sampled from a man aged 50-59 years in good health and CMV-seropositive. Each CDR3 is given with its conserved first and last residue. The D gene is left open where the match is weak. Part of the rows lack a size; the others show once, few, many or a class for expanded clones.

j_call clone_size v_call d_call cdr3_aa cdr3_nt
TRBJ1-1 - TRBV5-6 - CASSPGGGTEAFF TGTGCCAGCTCCCCCGGGGGGGGGACTGAAGCTTTCTTT
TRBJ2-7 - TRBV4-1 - CASSQDRRQSSYEQYF TGCGCCAGCAGCCAAGATCGGCGACAGAGCTCCTACGAGCAGTACTTC
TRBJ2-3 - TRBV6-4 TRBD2 CASASGSSDTQYF TGTGCCAGCGCTAGCGGGAGCTCAGATACGCAGTATTTT
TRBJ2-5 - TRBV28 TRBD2 CASSIISLAGPPKETQYF TGTGCCAGCAGTATCATCTCCCTAGCGGGGCCACCTAAAGAGACCCAGTACTTC
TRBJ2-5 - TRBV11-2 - CASSLREPAETQYF TGTGCCAGCAGCTTAAGGGAGCCCGCAGAGACCCAGTACTTC
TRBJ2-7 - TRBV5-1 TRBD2 CASSTGLEPYEQYF TGCGCCAGCAGCACGGGACTAGAGCCCTACGAGCAGTACTTC
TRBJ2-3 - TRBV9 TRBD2 CASSVRGTSGPDTQYF TGTGCCAGCAGCGTCCGGGGGACTAGCGGGCCAGATACGCAGTATTTT
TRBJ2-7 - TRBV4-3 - CASSQERSSYEQYF TGCGCCAGCAGCCAAGAACGTAGCTCCTACGAGCAGTACTTC
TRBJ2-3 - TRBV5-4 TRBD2 CASSLKAGGPIDTQYF TGTGCCAGCAGCTTGAAAGCGGGGGGGCCAATAGATACGCAGTATTTT
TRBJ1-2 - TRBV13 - CASSLGAGNNYGYTF TGTGCCAGCAGCTTAGGGGCAGGCAATAACTATGGCTACACCTTC
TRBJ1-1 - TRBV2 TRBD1 CASSEARDRFTDTEAFF TGTGCCAGCAGTGAAGCGCGGGACAGGTTTACGGACACTGAAGCTTTCTTT
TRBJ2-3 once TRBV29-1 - CSVATGTLFFTDTQYF TGCAGCGTTGCAACCGGGACTCTCTTTTTCACAGATACGCAGTATTTT
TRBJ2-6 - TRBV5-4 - CASSSTNVLTF TGTGCCAGCAGCTCCACCAACGTCCTGACTTTC
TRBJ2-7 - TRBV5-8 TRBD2 CASSLVGLAASEQYF TGTGCCAGCAGCTTGGTCGGGCTAGCGGCTTCCGAGCAGTACTTC
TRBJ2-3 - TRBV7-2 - CASSTFLGTDTQYF TGTGCCAGCAGCACTTTCCTAGGCACAGATACGCAGTATTTT
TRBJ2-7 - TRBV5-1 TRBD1 CASSGSPGQVSYEQYF TGCGCCAGCAGCGGCAGCCCCGGACAGGTTTCCTACGAGCAGTACTTC
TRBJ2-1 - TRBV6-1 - CASSDPPQWNEQFF TGTGCCAGCAGTGACCCTCCCCAGTGGAATGAGCAGTTCTTC
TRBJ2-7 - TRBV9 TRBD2 CASSASTSGPYEQYF TGTGCCAGCAGCGCCTCAACTAGCGGTCCCTACGAGCAGTACTTC
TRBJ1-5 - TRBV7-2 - CASSLWAGDGNQPQHF TGTGCCAGCAGCTTATGGGCAGGCGACGGCAATCAGCCCCAGCATTTT
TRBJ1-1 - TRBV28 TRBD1 CASSYAGGPEAFF TGTGCCAGCAGTTACGCAGGGGGGCCTGAAGCTTTCTTT
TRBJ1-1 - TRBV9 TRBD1 CASSGGQGATEAFF TGTGCCAGCAGCGGGGGACAGGGGGCGACTGAAGCTTTCTTT
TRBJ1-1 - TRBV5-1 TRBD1 CASSLDRPNTEAFF TGCGCCAGCAGCCTGGACAGGCCGAACACTGAAGCTTTCTTT
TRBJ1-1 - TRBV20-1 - CSARDRPGAFF TGCAGTGCTAGAGATCGACCCGGGGCTTTCTTT
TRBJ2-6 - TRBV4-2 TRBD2 CASSQELAGGYSGANVLTF TGTGCCAGCAGCCAAGAACTAGCGGGAGGATACTCTGGGGCCAACGTCCTGACTTTC
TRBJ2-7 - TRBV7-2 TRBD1 CASSLEGRGTGIYEQYF TGTGCCAGCAGCTTAGAAGGTCGGGGGACAGGGATCTACGAGCAGTACTTC